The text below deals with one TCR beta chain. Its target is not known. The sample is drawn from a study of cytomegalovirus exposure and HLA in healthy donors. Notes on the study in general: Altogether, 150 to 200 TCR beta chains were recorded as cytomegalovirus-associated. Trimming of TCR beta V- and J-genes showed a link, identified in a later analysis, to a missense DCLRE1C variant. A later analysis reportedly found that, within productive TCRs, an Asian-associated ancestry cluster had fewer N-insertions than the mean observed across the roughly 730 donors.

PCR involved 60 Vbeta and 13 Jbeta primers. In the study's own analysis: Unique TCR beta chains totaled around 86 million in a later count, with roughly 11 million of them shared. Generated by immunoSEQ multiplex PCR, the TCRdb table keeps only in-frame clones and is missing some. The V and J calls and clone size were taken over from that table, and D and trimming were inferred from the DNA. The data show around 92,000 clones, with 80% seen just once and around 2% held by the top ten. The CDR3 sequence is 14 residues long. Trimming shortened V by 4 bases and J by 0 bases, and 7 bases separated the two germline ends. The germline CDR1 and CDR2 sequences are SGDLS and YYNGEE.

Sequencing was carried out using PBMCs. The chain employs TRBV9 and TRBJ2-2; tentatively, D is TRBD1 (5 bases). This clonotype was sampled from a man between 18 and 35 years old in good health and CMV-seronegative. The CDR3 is CASSQGTNTGELFF. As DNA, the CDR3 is TGTGCCAGCAGCCAGGGAACGAACACCGGGGAGCTGTTTTTT.